A single sample gave rise to the 13 T cell receptor beta chains below, sequenced in a study of CD8+CD57+ T cells in acquired aplastic anemia. Genomic DNA templated the TCR beta VDJ and CDR3 profiling. TCRdb itself ran the reads through MiXCR, one entry per CDR3 protein. The sample lists under 200,000 distinct CDR3 sequences; approximately 43% were seen once. The sequenced sample was sorted CD4+, CD8+, or CD8+CD57+ T cells (not recorded which) from PBMCs. The receptors here all came from a human donor in good health.

This clonotype was counted ten times or more. The rearrangement joins TRBV7-9 to TRBJ1-2; TRBD1 might be the D (6 bases). V was trimmed by 0 bases and J by 7 bases, leaving 12 bases between them. Germline values: CDR1 SEHNR, CDR2 FQNEAQ (reference sequence). This CDR3 comprises 14 residues. The CDR3 spells CASSLAAGERGYTF. As DNA, the CDR3 is TGTGCCAGCAGCTTAGCGGCAGGGGAACGTGGCTACACCTTC. Looking up the rest from reference TRBV7-9 and TRBJ1-2 gives the full variable domain: DTGVSQNPRHKITKRGQNVTFRCDPISEHNRLYWYRQTLGQGPEFLTYFQNEAQLEKSRLLSDRFSAERPKGSFSTLEIQRTEQGDSAMYLCASSLAAGERGYTFGSGTRLTVV.

Regarding this clonotype: A read error may account for a junction end that differs from germline. The chain is built from TRBV2 and TRBJ2-5; unclear D gene. CDR1 SNHLY and CDR2 FYNNEI come from the germline V gene. This CDR3 has 13 residues. The DNA of the CDR3 is TGTGCCAGCAGCCTCCGATCCCAAGAGGCCCAGTACTTC. This gives the protein CASSLRSQEAQYF.

As for this clonotype: A much larger clone lies one base from this, so it may be a read error. The chain has TRBV7-2 and TRBJ1-1; possible D gene TRBD1, 5 bases. The germline gives CDR1 SGHTA, CDR2 FQGNSA. The CDR3 is 14 residues long. Here the CDR3 reads CVSSSPGNSVEAFF. Written as DNA, the CDR3 is TGTGTCAGCAGCTCGCCAGGGAATTCTGTTGAAGCTTTCTTT. Full variable domain (rest looked up from reference TRBV7-2 and TRBJ1-1): GAGVSQSPSNKVTEKGKDVELRCDPISGHTALYWYRQSLGQGLEFLIYFQGNSAPDKSGLPSDRFSAERTGGSVSTLTIQRTQQEDSAVYLCVSSSPGNSVEAFFGQGTRLTVV.

This clonotype has a count of ten or more. The chain joins TRBV5-4 to TRBJ1-1; TRBD1 agrees at 7 bases. This CDR3 contains 12 residues. Germline V lookup: CDR1 SGHNT, CDR2 YYREEE (reference sequence). Trimming cost V 4 bases and J 7 bases; bases outside gene matches: 4. The CDR3 reads CASSPGQDEAFF. CDR3 DNA: TGTGCCAGCAGCCCTGGACAGGATGAAGCTTTCTTT.

This chain uses TRBV10-3 with TRBJ1-6; maybe TRBD1 (5 bases). The CDR3 has 15 residues. Germline values: CDR1 ENHRY, CDR2 SYGVKD. Trimming removed 2 bases from V and 9 bases from J, with 14 bases in between. The CDR3 nucleotides read TGTGCCATCAGTGAGACTAGCGGGGCAAGTTCACCCCTCCACTTT. Its translation: CAISETSGASSPLHF.

The V gene is TRBV19, the J gene TRBJ2-7; D is uncertain. This CDR3 is built from 14 residues. Per germline, CDR1 LNHDA and CDR2 SQIVND (reference sequence). V was clipped by 10 bases and J by 2 bases, with 18 bases between them. The CDR3 coding sequence is TGTGCCACGAGACCACCGGGTCCGACCTACGAGCAGTACTTC. It yields the protein CATRPPGPTYEQYF.

This clonotype was recorded at least ten times. This rearrangement joins TRBV11-2 to TRBJ1-1; possibly TRBD1 for D (5 bases). V was clipped by 5 bases and J by 10 bases, with 14 bases between them. This CDR3 contains 12 residues. Germline V gene data show CDR1 as SGHAT and CDR2 as FQNNGV. The CDR3 DNA follows: TGTGCCAGCAGCCGATGGGGGGACGCAGCTTTCTTT. Protein product: CASSRWGDAAFF.

This clonotype was observed many times. The rearrangement links TRBV6-1 to TRBJ1-1; D is unresolved. This CDR3 contains 12 residues. The germline gives CDR1 MNHNS, CDR2 SASEGT. Deletions cut 11 bases from V and 5 bases from J, with 15 bases between. The CDR3 DNA follows: TGTGCCTGCCGCAGGTGGAGGACTGAAGCTTTCTTT. Translation: CACRRWRTEAFF.

The genes are TRBV3-1 and TRBJ1-2; D is unclear. The CDR3 spans 15 residues. Germline V CDR1 and CDR2: LGHDT, YNNKEL (reference sequence). Trimming cost V 1 base and J 8 bases, with 17 bases left between them. The CDR3 sequence is CASSQAGLKTGGYTF. CDR3 in DNA: TGTGCCAGCAGCCAAGCCGGGCTCAAAACGGGAGGCTACACCTTC. The whole variable domain, filled in from reference TRBV3-1 and TRBJ1-2, reads DTAVSQTPKYLVTQMGNDKSIKCEQNLGHDTMYWYKQDSKKFLKIMFSYNNKELIINETVPNRFSPKSPDKAHLNLHINSLELGDSAVYFCASSQAGLKTGGYTFGSGTRLTVV.

A note on this clonotype: The junction differs from germline at one of its ends, possibly a read error. The chain recombines TRBV7-7 with TRBJ2-5, with 7 nucleotides matching TRBD1. The length of the CDR3 is 13 residues. Germline V gives CDR1 SSHAT, CDR2 FNYEAQ (reference sequence). As DNA, the CDR3 is TGTGCCAGCAGCATCGGGACAGTAGAGACCCAGCACTTC. Encoded protein: CASSIGTVETQHF.

This clonotype was recorded at least ten times. The CDR3 protein is CASSSDAVGTEAFF. The CDR3 bases are TGCGCCAGCAGCTCGGACGCTGTGGGCACTGAAGCTTTCTTT. The genes are TRBV5-1 and TRBJ1-1; D gene unclear. The length of the CDR3 is 14 residues. Looked up from germline, CDR1 is SGHRS and CDR2 is YFSETQ. Trimming pared 3 bases from V and 4 bases from J, leaving 13 bases between.

Comments on this clonotype: A much larger clone differs by one base, so this may be a read error. CDR3 in DNA: TGTGCCAGCAGTATGACGGACAGGATGAACACTGAAGTTTTCTTT. This gives the protein CASSMTDRMNTEVFF. The rearrangement uses TRBV6-1 and TRBJ1-1, with TRBD1 matching 7 bases. CDR1 is MNHNS and CDR2 is SASEGT in the germline V gene. The CDR3 is 15 residues long.

The table lists this clonotype with many counts. The V and J genes are TRBV4-3 and TRBJ2-3; 7 bases match TRBD2. The CDR3 spans 15 residues. V was pared by 4 bases and J by 5 bases, with 9 bases of the junction left unmatched. Germline values: CDR1 LGHNA, CDR2 YSLEER. CDR3 residues: CASSLQTTSRDTQYF. CDR3 coding DNA: TGCGCCAGCAGCCTCCAGACGACTAGCCGAGATACGCAGTATTTT.